This paragraph covers one T cell receptor (beta chain) sequence. The sample comes from a study of blood T cell repertoires in COVID-19. As processed by the authors: For nucleated cells, counts were estimated from reference gene primer amplification. The data were produced by immunoSEQ multiplex PCR, yet TCRdb's version contains in-frame clones alone and is incomplete. V, J and clone size are those of that table, while D and trimming were read from the DNA. This table has about 300,000 clones, 70% to 90% appearing once. There are 18 residues in the CDR3. The germline gives CDR1 LNHNV, CDR2 YYDKDF (reference sequence). Trimming took 1 base from V and 5 from J; bases not matched to a gene: 14.

The rearrangement joins TRBV15 to TRBJ2-1; 7 nucleotides align to TRBD2. The sequencing input was PBMCs or T cells enriched from blood (not recorded which). The sequence was obtained from a woman in her 30s who had recovered from COVID-19. CDR3 amino acids: CATSRVRTSVHPDNEQFF. CDR3 DNA: TGTGCCACCAGCAGAGTGAGGACTAGTGTACACCCCGACAATGAGCAGTTCTTC.